The 27 T cell receptor beta chains given below trace back to one sample, sequenced in a study of blood T cell repertoires in COVID-19. Data came from immunoSEQ multiplex PCR; TCRdb stores just in-frame clones and leaves some out. The profile shows a few hundred thousand clones, around 91% of them singletons. The material sequenced was PBMCs or T cells enriched from blood (not recorded which). These receptors were taken from a woman aged 18-29 years with acute COVID-19.

This chain connects TRBV28 to TRBJ2-7, with 7 bases lining up with TRBD1. With 6 bases clipped from V and 6 bases from J, the junction kept 11 bases outside the gene matches. The CDR3 covers 14 residues. CDR1 and CDR2 (germline): MDHEN, SYDVKM. The CDR3 DNA reads as TGTGCCAGCAGACCGACAGGGTCCCTCCCCGAGCAGTACTTC. Encoded protein: CASRPTGSLPEQYF. The variable domain in full, with the rest retrieved from reference TRBV28 and TRBJ2-7, is DVKVTQSSRYLVKRTGEKVFLECVQDMDHENMFWYRQDPGLGLRLIYFSYDVKMKEKGDIPEGYSVSREKKERFSLILESASTNQTSMYLCASRPTGSLPEQYFGPGTRLTVT.

The chain employs TRBV11-3 and TRBJ2-7; TRBD1 is a possible D gene (5 bases). The CDR3 runs to 14 residues. The V gene lost 5 bases and the J gene lost 5 bases, with 16 bases spanning the gap. Looked up from germline, CDR1 is SGHNT and CDR2 is YENEEA. The CDR3 DNA is TGTGCCAGCAGCCCCTCGGGTGGGGCCCACGAGCAGTACTTC. This encodes CASSPSGGAHEQYF.

The chain links TRBV19 to TRBJ1-2, with D tentatively TRBD1 (6 bases). V was trimmed by 3 bases and J by 4 bases, leaving 9 bases between them. The CDR3 has 13 amino acids. The germline CDR1 and CDR2 sequences are LNHDA and SQIVND (reference sequence). The CDR3 DNA reads TGTGCCAGTAGTATTGGACAGAGCTATGGCTACACCTTC. Its translation: CASSIGQSYGYTF.

This chain links TRBV11-3 with TRBJ2-7; D unclear. V shed 4 bases and J shed 2 bases, with 9 bases lying between them. The CDR3 length is 13 residues. CDR1 SGHNT and CDR2 YENEEA come from the germline V gene. The CDR3 DNA reads TGTGCCAGCAGCTACCCCAGAACCTACGAGCAGTACTTC. This sequence encodes CASSYPRTYEQYF. Using reference TRBV11-3 and TRBJ2-7 for the parts outside the CDR3, the full variable domain is EAGVVQSPRYKIIEKKQPVAFWCNPISGHNTLYWYLQNLGQGPELLIRYENEEAVDDSQLPKDRFSAERLKGVDSTLKIQPAELGDSAVYLCASSYPRTYEQYFGPGTRLTVT.

J is TRBJ1-3 and V is TRBV27, with a possible D match to TRBD1 (6 bases). Trimming took 5 bases from V and 8 from J, leaving 16 bases between them. Germline V gives CDR1 MNHEY, CDR2 SMNVEV (reference sequence). The CDR3 runs 14 residues. The CDR3 bases are TGTGCCAGCAGTCACAGGACAGATGGGTACACCATATATTTT. It codes for CASSHRTDGYTIYF.

The gene calls are TRBV11-1 and TRBJ1-1, with D hard to call. V lost 1 base, J lost 1 base, and 7 bases lay in between. Germline CDR1 is SGHAT and CDR2 is FQDESV (reference sequence). This CDR3 contains 14 residues. CDR3 amino acids: CASSLGTGNTEAFF. Written as DNA, the CDR3 is TGTGCCAGCAGCTTAGGAACCGGGAACACTGAAGCTTTCTTT. Together with reference TRBV11-1 and TRBJ1-1, the CDR3 gives the full variable domain: EAEVAQSPRYKITEKSQAVAFWCDPISGHATLYWYRQILGQGPELLVQFQDESVVDDSQLPKDRFSAERLKGVDSTLKIQPAELGDSAMYLCASSLGTGNTEAFFGQGTRLTVV.

The chain carries TRBV29-1 and TRBJ1-1; 10 bases map to TRBD1. This CDR3 region has 14 residues. CDR1 and CDR2 (germline): SQVTM, ANQGSEA. The trim removed 7 bases at V and 5 bases at J, leaving 10 bases unmatched. CDR3 amino acids: CSARIGTGETEAFF. The DNA for the CDR3 is TGCAGCGCCAGGATCGGGACAGGGGAGACTGAAGCTTTCTTT. The complete variable domain, with remaining parts taken from reference TRBV29-1 and TRBJ1-1, reads SAVISQKPSRDICQRGTSLTIQCQVDSQVTMMFWYRQQPGQSLTLIATANQGSEATYESGFVIDKFPISRPNLTFSTLTVSNMSPEDSSIYLCSARIGTGETEAFFGQGTRLTVV.

The chain links TRBV28 to TRBJ1-2, with 7 nucleotides matching TRBD1. V trimming: 5 bases; J trimming: 8 bases; junction bases outside the gene matches: 11. Germline assignment: CDR1 MDHEN and CDR2 SYDVKM. The CDR3 totals 14 residues. CDR3 nucleotide sequence: TGTGCCAGCAGTCAAGAGACAGGGATCCGGGGCTACACCTTC. It is translated as CASSQETGIRGYTF.

The CDR3 DNA reads as TGTGCCAGCAGTTTATTAGGGACAGGGGTTATTGGCTACACCTTC. As protein: CASSLLGTGVIGYTF. This chain links TRBV27 with TRBJ1-2; 10 positions agree with TRBD1. V lost 1 base and J lost 7; bases outside the gene matches: 6. This CDR3 spans 15 amino acids. Germline-derived CDR1 and CDR2 are MNHEY and SMNVEV (reference sequence).

This clone was seen only once. V and J are TRBV30 and TRBJ2-7; possibly TRBD2 for D (6 bases). CDR3 length equals 12 residues. Per germline, CDR1 GTSNPN and CDR2 SVGIG (reference sequence). Trimming cost V 8 bases and J 3 bases, with 14 bases left between them. The CDR3 here is CAAAGGIYEQYF. For the CDR3, the DNA is TGTGCCGCAGCCGGGGGAATCTACGAGCAGTACTTC.

The chain combines TRBV9 with TRBJ2-4, with D hard to call. Trimming removed 8 bases from V and 6 bases from J, with 3 bases in between. Germline V gene data show CDR1 as SGDLS and CDR2 as YYNGEE. CDR3 length: 9 residues. Here the CDR3 reads CASRNIQYF. The CDR3 coding sequence is TGTGCCAGTCGAAACATTCAGTACTTC.

This sequence joins TRBV28 and TRBJ2-7; 7 nucleotides line up with TRBD1. The CDR3 contains 14 residues. V was pared by 5 bases and J by 2 bases, with 6 bases of the junction left unmatched. The germline CDR1 and CDR2 sequences are MDHEN and SYDVKM. For the CDR3, the DNA is TGTGCCAGCAGTCGGGGACAGTCCCCCTACGAGCAGTACTTC. Encoded protein: CASSRGQSPYEQYF.

The chain employs TRBV5-1 and TRBJ2-1, with 7 bases lining up with TRBD2. Germline loops: CDR1 SGHRS, CDR2 YFSETQ. J gave up 6 bases and V 4 bases, and 7 bases lay outside the gene matches. The CDR3 spans 14 residues. CDR3 loop: CASSNGGIGNEQFF. CDR3 sequence (DNA): TGCGCCAGCAGCAACGGGGGGATAGGCAATGAGCAGTTCTTC.

CDR3 region: CASSLTHRDLETQYF. The CDR3 DNA sequence: TGCGCCAGCAGCTTGACTCACAGGGATTTAGAGACCCAGTACTTC. This rearrangement joins TRBV5-1 to TRBJ2-5; possible D gene TRBD1, 6 bases. The V gene lost 1 base and the J gene lost 4 bases, with 14 bases spanning the gap. The CDR3 loop spans 15 amino acids. Germline lookup yields CDR1 SGHRS and CDR2 YFSETQ.

This chain connects TRBV5-1 to TRBJ2-1; the match to TRBD1 covers 8 bases. The CDR3 totals 14 residues. Germline lookup yields CDR1 SGHRS and CDR2 YFSETQ. V was pared by 4 bases and J by 6 bases, with 6 bases of the junction left unmatched. CDR3 region: CASSQWTGSNEQFF. Written as DNA, the CDR3 is TGCGCCAGCAGCCAATGGACAGGGTCCAATGAGCAGTTCTTC.

The chain joins TRBV7-9 to TRBJ1-4; TRBD1 might be the D (6 bases). This CDR3 is built from 14 residues. V was cut by 5 bases and J by 8 bases, with 15 bases left in between. The germline V gene has CDR1 SEHNR and CDR2 FQNEAQ (reference sequence). The CDR3 is CASSSTGSSEKLFF. In DNA form, the CDR3 reads TGTGCCAGCAGCAGCACAGGGTCCAGCGAAAAACTGTTTTTT.

The chain joins TRBV5-1 to TRBJ2-2; perhaps TRBD1 as D (6 bases). Germline CDR1 SGHRS, CDR2 YFSETQ. The germline V and J ends were trimmed by 4 bases and 5 bases, with 18 bases remaining between them. This CDR3 is 16 amino acids long. CDR3 bases: TGCGCCAGCAGCCCAATCCCAGGGGATGTGACCGGGGAGCTGTTTTTT. This gives the protein CASSPIPGDVTGELFF.

This chain connects TRBV12-5 to TRBJ2-7, with a tentative D call TRBD2 (5 bases). Germline CDR1 LGHNT, CDR2 FRNRAP. The CDR3 loop spans 13 amino acids. Trimming took off 3 bases at V and 3 bases at J, with 9 bases between the two ends. In DNA, the CDR3 is TGTGCTAGTGGTTTCGGGGTAGGCTACGAGCAGTACTTC. Protein: CASGFGVGYEQYF.

This chain connects TRBV29-1 to TRBJ1-3; 7 nucleotides match TRBD1. The CDR3 runs 12 residues. J gave up 4 bases and V 7 bases, and 4 bases lay outside the gene matches. In germline, CDR1 is SQVTM, CDR2 ANQGSEA. CDR3 nucleotides: TGCAGCGGTGCAGGGGGGGGAAACACCATATATTTT. This codes for CSGAGGGNTIYF.

A remark on this clone: Its ends do not fully match the called genes, so a read error is possible. This chain uses TRBV7-7 with TRBJ1-6; 9 nucleotides align to TRBD1. Germline CDR1 SSHAT, CDR2 FNYEAQ (reference sequence). This CDR3 is built from 15 residues. CDR3 sequence: CASSSGQGTDSPLHF. The CDR3 DNA follows: TGTGCTAGCAGCTCAGGACAGGGGACGGATTCACCCCTCCACTTT. The complete variable domain, with remaining parts taken from reference TRBV7-7 and TRBJ1-6, reads GAGVSQSPRYKVTKRGQDVTLRCDPISSHATLYWYQQALGQGPEFLTYFNYEAQPDKSGLPSDRFSAERPEGSISTLTIQRTEQRDSAMYRCASSSGQGTDSPLHFGNGTRLTVT.

The gene calls are TRBV19 and TRBJ2-5; tentative D call: TRBD2 (6 bases). Germline CDR1 LNHDA, CDR2 SQIVND (reference sequence). Trimming left V 5 bases short and J 2 bases short, with 15 bases between. This CDR3 spans 15 amino acids. CDR3: CASSSIRDLQETQYF. In nucleotides, the CDR3 is TGTGCCAGTAGTTCTATCCGGGACTTGCAAGAGACCCAGTACTTC.

The V gene is TRBV28, the J gene TRBJ1-1, with unresolved D. The length of the CDR3 is 13 residues. Trimming took off 6 bases at V and 0 bases at J, with 8 bases between the two ends. Germline V gene sequence: CDR1 MDHEN, CDR2 SYDVKM. CDR3 region: CASRPDMNTEAFF. CDR3 nucleotides: TGTGCCAGCAGGCCAGATATGAACACTGAAGCTTTCTTT. The full variable domain, completed using reference TRBV28 and TRBJ1-1, is DVKVTQSSRYLVKRTGEKVFLECVQDMDHENMFWYRQDPGLGLRLIYFSYDVKMKEKGDIPEGYSVSREKKERFSLILESASTNQTSMYLCASRPDMNTEAFFGQGTRLTVV.

The chain joins TRBV18 to TRBJ1-1; no reliable D call. Trimming stripped 2 bases from V and 0 bases from J, with 13 bases between. Per the germline V gene, CDR1 is KGHSH and CDR2 is LQKENI. This CDR3 has 16 amino acids. The CDR3 bases are TGTGCCAGCTCACCAATCTTGGGCACCGTGAACACTGAAGCTTTCTTT. It encodes CASSPILGTVNTEAFF.

The V call is TRBV27, the J call TRBJ2-5; 7 positions agree with TRBD2. Germline V gene sequence: CDR1 MNHEY, CDR2 SMNVEV (reference sequence). V lost 6 bases, J lost 5 bases, and 15 bases stayed unmatched. This CDR3 is 16 amino acids long. The CDR3 coding sequence is TGTGCCAGCAGCCTGGTTCCGAGCGGGGACCTGGAGACCCAGTACTTC. Amino acid sequence: CASSLVPSGDLETQYF.

The gene calls are TRBV30 and TRBJ1-1; no firm D call. V lost 2 bases, J lost 1 base, and 5 bases lay in between. The germline CDR1 and CDR2 sequences are GTSNPN and SVGIG (reference sequence). The CDR3 has 12 amino acids. CDR3 residues: CAWSSGNTEAFF. The DNA for the CDR3 is TGTGCCTGGAGTTCGGGGAACACTGAAGCTTTCTTT.

The chain has TRBV10-3 and TRBJ1-2; the D is unclear. The CDR3 consists of 11 residues. Trimming cost V 6 bases and J 6 bases, with 8 bases left between them. Germline V gives CDR1 ENHRY, CDR2 SYGVKD. CDR3 sequence: CAIRTVNGYTF. In nucleotides, the CDR3 is TGTGCCATCAGAACAGTAAATGGCTACACCTTC.

The J gene is TRBJ1-4, the V gene TRBV7-2, with 7 bases that match TRBD1. The germline gives CDR1 SGHTA, CDR2 FQGNSA. The CDR3 is made up of 14 amino acids. V was clipped by 5 bases and J by 7 bases; unmatched bases: 7. The CDR3 is CASSPRQGTEKLFF. Written as DNA, the CDR3 is TGTGCCAGCAGCCCCAGACAGGGAACTGAAAAACTGTTTTTT.